The T cell receptor (beta chain) described here comes from a study of blood T cells in healthy people across ages. This CDR3 comprises 13 residues. Germline values: CDR1 DFQATT, CDR2 SNEGSKA (reference sequence). Trimming took off 0 bases at V and 7 bases at J, with 10 bases between the two ends. Sample-barcoded 5' priming and a J-beta primer mix drove a second PCR of about 6 to 12 cycles. TCRdb used MiXCR to reprocess the 5' RACE reads, holding one entry per CDR3 protein. The table includes about 1,400,000 distinct CDR3 sequences, roughly 40% detected once. V gene TRBV20-1 combines with J gene TRBJ1-5; no reliable D call. Sequencing used blood. The TCR was taken from a woman aged 18-29 years in good health. Here the CDR3 reads CSARDTINQPQHF. DNA of the CDR3: TGCAGTGCTAGAGATACCATCAACCAGCCCCAGCATTTT.